These 27 T cell receptor beta chains were all obtained from the same sample, sequenced in a study of neurological immune-mediated disorders. TCRdb reanalysed the 5' RACE reads using MiXCR and keeps one entry per CDR3 protein. The repertoire holds some 78,000 distinct CDR3 sequences, with 4.5% to 6.5% as singletons. The sequencing sample was made of PBMCs. These receptor sequences come from a young woman with multiple sclerosis.

This clonotype was picked up many times. The V and J genes are TRBV5-1 and TRBJ2-7; TRBD2 agrees at 10 bases. The ends lost 4 bases at V and 5 bases at J; junction bases unmatched: 9. This CDR3 is built from 15 residues. Germline CDR1 is SGHRS and CDR2 is YFSETQ. The CDR3 protein is CASSPGASGSHEQYF. The DNA of the CDR3 is TGCGCCAGCAGCCCGGGGGCTAGCGGGAGTCACGAGCAGTACTTC. The variable domain in full, completed from reference TRBV5-1 and TRBJ2-7, reads KAGVTQTPRYLIKTRGQQVTLSCSPISGHRSVSWYQQTPGQGLQFLFEYFSETQRNKGNFPGRFSGRQFSNSRSEMNVSTLELGDSALYLCASSPGASGSHEQYFGPGTRLTVT.

This clonotype was recorded at least ten times. The V and J genes are TRBV20-1 and TRBJ2-7; D is ambiguous. The V end lost 6 bases, the J end lost 3 bases, and 27 bases lay between the germline ends. The CDR3 loop spans 17 amino acids. Germline values: CDR1 DFQATT, CDR2 SNEGSKA (reference sequence). The CDR3: CSASPSAPWQVIYEQYV. CDR3 DNA: TGCAGTGCAAGTCCATCGGCCCCTTGGCAAGTAATCTACGAGCAGTACGTC.

This clonotype was detected many times. The chain uses TRBV7-2 and TRBJ1-2; no firm D call. The germline CDR1 and CDR2 sequences are SGHTA and FQGNSA. The CDR3 covers 13 residues. The V end was cut by 5 bases, the J end by 4 bases, with 11 bases between. The CDR3 region has the DNA TGTGCCAGCAGCGCCGACCGGAGCTATGGCTACACCTTC. This codes for CASSADRSYGYTF.

The chain combines TRBV28 with TRBJ2-7, with a tentative D call TRBD2 (6 bases). The CDR3 length is 14 residues. The V gene's germline CDR1 is MDHEN and CDR2 SYDVKM. The germline V and J ends were trimmed by 6 bases and 7 bases, with 19 bases remaining between them. The CDR3 is CASSELPEGKEQYF. For the CDR3, the DNA is TGTGCCAGCAGCGAACTGCCGGAGGGTAAAGAGCAGTACTTC.

A few counts support this clonotype. The rearrangement joins TRBV25-1 to TRBJ1-2; no clear D gene. From germline, CDR1 is MGHDK and CDR2 SYGVNS. V lost 6 bases, J lost 8 bases, and 13 bases lay in between. CDR3 length: 12 amino acids. As DNA, the CDR3 is TGTGCCAGCAGAAACGGCGGCCCGGGCTACACCTTC. This gives the protein CASRNGGPGYTF.

The CDR3 reads CASSLEGQTYTDTQYF. The DNA of the CDR3 is TGTGCCAGCAGCTTAGAAGGACAGACCTACACAGATACGCAGTATTTT. The V call is TRBV11-2, the J call TRBJ2-3, with a weak D call TRBD1 (6 bases). Between the trimmed V and J ends, which lost 0 bases and 2 bases, there was a span of 12 bases. The CDR3 has 16 residues. Germline CDR1 is SGHAT and CDR2 is FQNNGV.

This clonotype was observed many times. The CDR3 loop reads CSVWGQGADTQYF. The CDR3 bases are TGCAGCGTTTGGGGACAGGGGGCAGATACGCAGTATTTT. V gene TRBV29-1 combines with J gene TRBJ2-3, with 11 nucleotides matching TRBD1. The CDR3 runs to 13 residues. V was clipped by 5 bases and J by 4 bases; unmatched bases: 2. CDR1 is SQVTM, CDR2 ANQGSEA, per germline.

This clonotype was recorded many times. The chain carries TRBV29-1 and TRBJ1-1; 9 nucleotides line up with TRBD1. The germline CDR1 and CDR2 sequences are SQVTM and ANQGSEA. The CDR3 extends over 14 amino acids. V dropped 4 bases and J dropped 5; count of bases not matched to a gene: 8. CDR3 in amino acids: CSVGPRQGETEAFF. DNA for the CDR3: TGCAGCGTTGGTCCCAGACAGGGGGAAACTGAAGCTTTCTTT.

This clonotype was recorded a few times. The gene calls are TRBV20-1 and TRBJ1-4; D is uncertain. CDR3 length: 12 amino acids. Trimming left V 5 bases short and J 7 bases short, with 11 bases between. Germline assignment: CDR1 DFQATT and CDR2 SNEGSKA (reference sequence). DNA for the CDR3: TGCAGTGCTTCGGGGATGGGTGAAAAACTGTTTTTT. Protein product: CSASGMGEKLFF.

This clonotype was recorded at least ten times. The chain carries TRBV20-1 and TRBJ1-5, with a tentative D call TRBD1 (6 bases). The CDR3 loop spans 13 amino acids. Germline V gene data show CDR1 as DFQATT and CDR2 as SNEGSKA (reference sequence). With 4 bases removed from V and 3 bases from J, the gap between germline ends came to 10 bases. The CDR3 nucleotides are TGCAGTGCTATTGGGACAAACAATCAGCCCCAGCATTTT. The encoded protein is CSAIGTNNQPQHF.

This chain uses TRBV20-1 with TRBJ2-7; 7 bases align to TRBD2. The CDR3 sequence is 11 residues long. The ends lost 3 bases at V and 7 bases at J; junction bases unmatched: 3. Germline loops: CDR1 DFQATT, CDR2 SNEGSKA (reference sequence). The CDR3 coding sequence is TGCAGTGCTAGGAGCGGGAAAGAGCAGTACGTC. Translation: CSARSGKEQYV.

The J gene is TRBJ2-5, the V gene TRBV29-1; 7 bases agree with TRBD2. The ends lost 6 bases at V and 5 bases at J; junction bases unmatched: 9. The CDR3 extends over 13 amino acids. Germline V CDR1 and CDR2: SQVTM, ANQGSEA. The CDR3 sequence is CSVAGWPRETQYF. In nucleotides, the CDR3 is TGCAGCGTAGCGGGGTGGCCTCGGGAGACCCAGTACTTC.

The table lists this clonotype with many counts. The chain is built from TRBV11-2 and TRBJ2-7; 8 positions agree with TRBD2. Germline CDR1 is SGHAT and CDR2 is FQNNGV. The V and J ends lost 1 base and 6 bases, in that order; junction bases with no gene match: 2. The CDR3 is 13 amino acids. CDR3 sequence: CASSLGAGVEQYV. The DNA for the CDR3 is TGTGCCAGCAGCTTAGGAGCGGGGGTCGAGCAGTACGTC.

This clonotype was found a few times. J is TRBJ2-3 and V is TRBV5-1, with TRBD2 matching over 13 bases. Germline CDR1 reads SGHRS; CDR2 reads YFSETQ. The CDR3 contains 19 residues. V lost 1 base to trimming and J lost 0 bases; unmatched junction nucleotides: 8. The CDR3 DNA is TGCGCCAGCAGCTTGACTTGGACTAGCGGGAGTTCTAGCACAGATACGCAGTATTTT. This sequence encodes CASSLTWTSGSSSTDTQYF.

This clonotype was recorded many times. This sequence joins TRBV19 and TRBJ1-2; D is ambiguous. This CDR3 spans 14 amino acids. Per the germline V gene, CDR1 is LNHDA and CDR2 is SQIVND (reference sequence). V lost 5 bases and J lost 1, with 11 bases in between. The CDR3 here is CASSPVISNYGYTF. CDR3 DNA sequence: TGTGCCAGTAGTCCAGTGATTAGTAACTATGGCTACACCTTC.

There are a few counts of this clonotype. This sequence joins TRBV5-1 and TRBJ2-1; the match to TRBD2 covers 12 bases. V was clipped by 4 bases and J by 6 bases; unmatched bases: 2. Germline CDR1 is SGHRS and CDR2 is YFSETQ. The CDR3 extends over 14 amino acids. The CDR3 DNA reads TGCGCCAGCAGCCTAGCGGGGGGGTCCAATGAGCAGTTCTTC. Translated, it gives CASSLAGGSNEQFF.

This clonotype was seen many times. CDR3 loop: CASSRDGDGYTF. The CDR3 bases are TGCGCCAGCAGTCGGGACGGGGATGGCTACACCTTC. This rearrangement joins TRBV5-1 to TRBJ1-2; possible D gene TRBD1, 5 bases. Germline CDR1 reads SGHRS; CDR2 reads YFSETQ. The CDR3 length is 12 residues. V lost 5 bases and J 6 bases, leaving 11 bases between the germline ends.

This clonotype was seen repeatedly, ten times or more. The rearrangement joins TRBV5-1 to TRBJ1-1; TRBD1 agrees at 7 bases. With V trimmed by 1 base and J by 2 bases, 2 bases remained unmatched. This CDR3 is built from 14 residues. Germline loops: CDR1 SGHRS, CDR2 YFSETQ. This chain's CDR3 is CASSLQGGNTEAFF. The CDR3 coding sequence is TGCGCCAGCAGCTTGCAGGGGGGTAACACTGAAGCTTTCTTT.

At least ten counts were recorded for this clonotype. This chain uses TRBV20-1 with TRBJ2-7; 7 bases match TRBD2. Unmatched junction bases numbered 14, after V lost 3 bases and J lost 6 bases. This CDR3 comprises 15 residues. Looked up from germline, CDR1 is DFQATT and CDR2 is SNEGSKA (reference sequence). This CDR3 reads CSASVAPGTISEQYF. The CDR3, as DNA: TGCAGTGCTAGCGTCGCCCCCGGGACTATTTCCGAGCAGTACTTC.

The rearrangement links TRBV11-1 to TRBJ2-1; TRBD2 might be the D (6 bases). This CDR3 spans 14 amino acids. Germline V gives CDR1 SGHAT, CDR2 FQDESV (reference sequence). Trimming removed 5 bases from V and 8 bases from J, with 16 bases in between. CDR3: CASSPVRRGHEQFF. In DNA, the CDR3 is TGTGCCAGCAGCCCGGTTAGGAGGGGCCATGAGCAGTTCTTC.

This clonotype appeared many times. The chain is built from TRBV3-1 and TRBJ1-6; D remains unclear. Germline V gene sequence: CDR1 LGHDT, CDR2 YNNKEL (reference sequence). V was cut by 3 bases and J by 7 bases, with 10 bases left in between. The CDR3 extends over 14 amino acids. DNA for the CDR3: TGTGCCAGCAGCCAGGCGGGCGCAAATTCACCCCTCCACTTT. This sequence encodes CASSQAGANSPLHF. The whole variable domain, filled in from reference TRBV3-1 and TRBJ1-6, reads DTAVSQTPKYLVTQMGNDKSIKCEQNLGHDTMYWYKQDSKKFLKIMFSYNNKELIINETVPNRFSPKSPDKAHLNLHINSLELGDSAVYFCASSQAGANSPLHFGNGTRLTVT.

In this sample, this clonotype turned up many times. A much larger clone differs by one base, so this may be a read error. The J gene is TRBJ1-2, the V gene TRBV6-2 or TRBV6-3; no firm D call. The germline CDR1 and CDR2 sequences are MNHEY and SVGEGT. The CDR3 is 14 amino acids. The ends were cut back, 9 bases at V and 7 bases at J, with 21 bases in the middle. The CDR3 nucleotides read TGTGCCAGTTTACCCGGAAAGGGCCGGAGTGGCTACACCTTC. Translating gives CASLPGKGRSGYTF.

This clonotype was counted ten times or more. The rearrangement joins TRBV25-1 to TRBJ1-1; D is perhaps TRBD1 (5 bases). The CDR3 runs to 17 residues. Germline loops: CDR1 MGHDK, CDR2 SYGVNS. V lost 7 bases and J 1 base, leaving 22 bases between the germline ends. CDR3 DNA sequence: TGTGCCAGCATGGGCTCGGAGGGCCTGAGGGGGAACACTGAAGCTTTCTTT. Its protein product is CASMGSEGLRGNTEAFF.

This clonotype was seen at least ten times. The gene calls are TRBV10-3 and TRBJ2-1; 15 bases align to TRBD2. The CDR3 has 16 residues. V trimming: 4 bases; J trimming: 7 bases; junction bases outside the gene matches: 5. Germline CDR1 reads ENHRY; CDR2 reads SYGVKD. CDR3 nucleotide sequence: TGTGCCATCAGTGTCCTGGGGACTAGCGGGGGGAATGAGCAGTTCTTC. Translated: CAISVLGTSGGNEQFF.

There are many counts of this clonotype. This rearrangement joins TRBV12-3 or TRBV12-4 to TRBJ1-5; 7 nucleotides agree with TRBD1. Losses at the gene ends were 6 bases for V and 7 bases for J; bases not matched to a gene: 6. The CDR3 totals 13 residues. DNA for the CDR3: TGTGCCAGCAGAGGGGACAGTGGCCAGCCCCAGCATTTT. Its protein is CASRGDSGQPQHF.

This clonotype was detected ten times or more. The chain couples TRBV5-1 to TRBJ2-5, with D possibly being TRBD2 (8 bases). V was pared by 2 bases and J by 2 bases, with 13 bases between. CDR3 length: 15 amino acids. Germline V gives CDR1 SGHRS, CDR2 YFSETQ. CDR3 bases: TGCGCCAGCAGCTTCGGGAGGGGGCTACAAGAGACCCAGTACTTC. Its protein is CASSFGRGLQETQYF. The entire variable domain, with the rest obtained from reference TRBV5-1 and TRBJ2-5, is as follows: KAGVTQTPRYLIKTRGQQVTLSCSPISGHRSVSWYQQTPGQGLQFLFEYFSETQRNKGNFPGRFSGRQFSNSRSEMNVSTLELGDSALYLCASSFGRGLQETQYFGPGTRLLVL.

This clonotype was detected ten times or more. The chain recombines TRBV5-1 with TRBJ2-1; 10 nucleotides agree with TRBD2. Germline V gene data show CDR1 as SGHRS and CDR2 as YFSETQ. The CDR3 runs to 15 residues. Unmatched junction bases numbered 7, after V lost 2 bases and J lost 8 bases. The CDR3 coding sequence is TGCGCCAGCAGCTTCCAACTAGCGGGACAGGATGAGCAGTTCTTC. Its translation is CASSFQLAGQDEQFF.